Each of the 30 T cell receptor beta chains below was sequenced from the same sample in a study of blood T cells in healthy people across ages. A sample-barcoded 5' primer and a J-beta primer mix were used in a second PCR of about 7 to 12 cycles. Via MiXCR, TCRdb re-called the 5' RACE reads, giving one row per CDR3 protein. This sample has hundreds of thousands of distinct CDR3 sequences, with 58% found just once. The sample consisted of blood. These receptors came from a man younger than 45 in good health.

This clonotype has just a few counts. This chain links TRBV12-3 or TRBV12-4 with TRBJ2-1; 10 positions match TRBD2. V shed 6 bases, J shed 10 bases, and the junction held 9 bases outside the gene matches. The CDR3 runs to 14 residues. CDR3 in DNA: TGTGCCAGCAGGAGCGGGAGGGCGACCTACGAGCAGTTCTTC. Translated, it gives CASRSGRATYEQFF.

The V gene is TRBV20-1, the J gene TRBJ1-6, with a weak D call TRBD1 (6 bases). Trimming stripped 5 bases from V and 4 bases from J, with 15 bases between. The CDR3 runs to 15 residues. Germline-derived CDR1 and CDR2 are DFQATT and SNEGSKA (reference sequence). Here the CDR3 reads CSARTETSYNSPLHF. The CDR3 DNA reads as TGCAGTGCTCGGACAGAAACGTCTTATAATTCACCCCTCCACTTT.

The rearrangement joins TRBV5-5 to TRBJ2-5; weak D call: TRBD1 (5 bases). Trimming stripped 2 bases from V and 1 base from J, with 12 bases between. Per the germline V gene, CDR1 is SGHKS and CDR2 is YYEKEE (reference sequence). The CDR3 spans 15 residues. Here the CDR3 DNA reads TGTGCCAGCAGCTTTGGGGTCAGGGCCCAAGAGACCCAGTACTTC. It specifies CASSFGVRAQETQYF.

This chain uses TRBV10-3 with TRBJ2-1, with TRBD2 matching over 13 bases. Gene TRBJ2-7 matches the end of the DNA better, so the J call may be wrong. CDR3 size: 17 residues. The germline CDR1 and CDR2 sequences are ENHRY and SYGVKD. The CDR3 region is CAISERTSGGPYNEQYF. The CDR3 DNA sequence: TGTGCCATCAGTGAGAGGACTAGCGGGGGCCCCTACAATGAGCAGTACTTC.

V and J are TRBV6-6 and TRBJ2-7; 9 bases fit TRBD1. The CDR3 has 14 residues. V dropped 4 bases and J dropped 3; count of bases not matched to a gene: 4. The germline gives CDR1 MNHNY, CDR2 SVGAGI (reference sequence). CDR3 nucleotides: TGTGCCAGCAGTTTTACAGGGGGCGTCTACGAGCAGTACTTC. Protein: CASSFTGGVYEQYF.

This clonotype occurred a few times. The chain couples TRBV20-1 to TRBJ1-1; D remains ambiguous. V gave up 0 bases and J gave up 3 bases, with 14 bases separating them. The CDR3 consists of 15 residues. Looked up from germline, CDR1 is DFQATT and CDR2 is SNEGSKA (reference sequence). The CDR3 DNA follows: TGCAGTGCTAGAGATCGTCAGAAGTACGACACTGAAGCTTTCTTT. Amino acids: CSARDRQKYDTEAFF.

The gene calls are TRBV4-3 and TRBJ2-2; D may be TRBD2 (6 bases). Germline V CDR1 and CDR2: LGHNA, YSLEER. The CDR3 has 16 residues. V was trimmed by 0 bases and J by 5 bases, leaving 13 bases between them. CDR3 nucleotide sequence: TGCGCCAGCAGCCAAGAAGCGGGTCCGGGGACCGGGGAGCTGTTTTTT. This translates into CASSQEAGPGTGELFF.

The chain employs TRBV12-3 or TRBV12-4 and TRBJ2-5; 9 bases agree with TRBD1. CDR3 size: 13 residues. After removal of 6 bases from V and 11 bases from J, the junction contained 10 bases not matched to a gene. For the CDR3, the DNA is TGTGCCAGCAGAGGGGACAGGGTGAGGGAGCAGTACTTC. Protein: CASRGDRVREQYF.

This chain links TRBV29-1 with TRBJ1-2, with D uncertain. The CDR3 is made up of 17 amino acids. The germline CDR1 and CDR2 sequences are SQVTM and ANQGSEA. V lost 5 bases to trimming and J lost 1 base, with 23 bases between them. The CDR3 nucleotides read TGCAGCGTTCTGTCTATGCCGGTCGCTGGTTATAACTATGGCTACACCTTC. Translation gives CSVLSMPVAGYNYGYTF.

This clonotype was counted a few times. The rearrangement uses TRBV6-5 and TRBJ2-5, with 7 bases fitting TRBD2. Germline V lookup: CDR1 MNHEY, CDR2 SVGAGI. V gave up 0 bases and J gave up 5 bases; unmatched junction bases: 3. The CDR3 consists of 14 residues. The CDR3 spells CASSYSRGMETQYF. CDR3 bases: TGTGCCAGCAGTTACTCGCGGGGGATGGAGACCCAGTACTTC.

In its sample, this clonotype was seen many times. This chain uses TRBV7-9 with TRBJ2-1, with TRBD1 as a possible D gene (6 bases). Per the germline V gene, CDR1 is SEHNR and CDR2 is FQNEAQ (reference sequence). The length of the CDR3 is 13 residues. The V end lost 8 bases, the J end lost 9 bases, and 17 bases lay between the germline ends. CDR3 sequence reads: CASSRQGSSEQFF. CDR3 DNA sequence: TGTGCCAGCTCGAGGCAGGGGTCCAGTGAGCAGTTCTTC. Variable domain in full (rest from reference TRBV7-9 and TRBJ2-1): DTGVSQNPRHKITKRGQNVTFRCDPISEHNRLYWYRQTLGQGPEFLTYFQNEAQLEKSRLLSDRFSAERPKGSFSTLEIQRTEQGDSAMYLCASSRQGSSEQFFGPGTRLTVL.

This clonotype has just a few counts. V is TRBV24-1 and J is TRBJ2-5, with a weak D call TRBD2 (5 bases). Judging by the DNA end, TRBJ2-7 fits better; the J call may be wrong. The CDR3 runs to 13 residues. Germline CDR1 and CDR2: KGHDR and SFDVKD. The CDR3: CATSGSALAEQYF. The DNA for the CDR3 is TGTGCCACCAGTGGTAGCGCGCTAGCCGAGCAGTACTTC.

This sequence joins TRBV27 and TRBJ1-2; no firm D call. The CDR3 length is 15 residues. Germline values: CDR1 MNHEY, CDR2 SMNVEV (reference sequence). Trimming stripped 10 bases from V and 3 bases from J, with 21 bases between. In DNA form, the CDR3 reads TGTGCCACAGGAAAACAGCACTTATGGGACTATGGCTACACCTTC. Translated: CATGKQHLWDYGYTF.

This clonotype was seen only a few times. This chain uses TRBV29-1 with TRBJ2-7; 8 bases are shared with TRBD1. The V segment lost 6 bases and the J segment 7 bases; nucleotides outside the gene matches: 8. Germline CDR1 and CDR2: SQVTM and ANQGSEA. The CDR3 sequence is 12 residues long. The CDR3 DNA reads as TGCAGCGTAGACGGGACAGGAGGGGAGCAGTACTTC. It specifies CSVDGTGGEQYF.

This clonotype was observed a few times. The chain joins TRBV3-1 to TRBJ2-7; D is possibly TRBD1 (6 bases). This CDR3 has 14 residues. The germline CDR1 and CDR2 sequences are LGHDT and YNNKEL (reference sequence). With 2 bases removed from V and 4 bases from J, the gap between germline ends came to 12 bases. The CDR3 is CASSQWDQGYEQYF. CDR3 DNA sequence: TGTGCCAGCAGCCAATGGGACCAGGGGTACGAGCAGTACTTC.

V and J are TRBV7-9 and TRBJ2-7, with no clear D. Germline assignment: CDR1 SEHNR and CDR2 FQNEAQ (reference sequence). Trimming cost V 6 bases and J 3 bases, with 12 bases left between them. This CDR3 comprises 13 residues. CDR3 sequence (DNA): TGTGCCAGCAGTCGGGCTGGGTACTACGAGCAGTACTTC. Residues: CASSRAGYYEQYF.

This clonotype was seen a few times. V is TRBV25-1 and J is TRBJ2-7; D call uncertain. The CDR3 has 14 residues. Trimming removed 2 bases at V and 0 bases at J, with 8 bases between. CDR1 MGHDK and CDR2 SYGVNS come from the germline V gene. The DNA of the CDR3 is TGTGCCAGCAGTGAACGACGTAGCTCCTACGAGCAGTACTTC. Translated, it gives CASSERRSSYEQYF.

The CDR3 loop reads CSATPTSGRQETQYF. For the CDR3, the DNA is TGCAGTGCTACGCCGACTAGCGGGCGGCAAGAGACCCAGTACTTC. J is TRBJ2-5 and V is TRBV20-1, with 10 bases matching TRBD2. Germline V gene sequence: CDR1 DFQATT, CDR2 SNEGSKA (reference sequence). CDR3 length: 15 residues. Trimming removed 4 bases from V and 2 bases from J; junction bases left unmatched: 7.

The chain has TRBV20-1 and TRBJ1-5, with D unresolved. CDR3 length: 15 amino acids. The germline V gene has CDR1 DFQATT and CDR2 SNEGSKA (reference sequence). Trimming took 3 bases from V and 3 from J, leaving 15 bases between them. Here the CDR3 reads CSASPPVSLNQPQHF. The CDR3 DNA follows: TGCAGTGCTAGTCCCCCCGTAAGCCTCAATCAGCCCCAGCATTTT.

This clonotype was detected a few times. This chain connects TRBV15 to TRBJ2-5; no clear D. V lost 5 bases and J 1 base, leaving 8 bases between the germline ends. Germline CDR1 and CDR2: LNHNV and YYDKDF (reference sequence). The CDR3 extends over 13 amino acids. The CDR3: CATSPRRQETQYF. In DNA, the CDR3 is TGTGCCACCAGCCCCCGGCGCCAAGAGACCCAGTACTTC.

The chain links TRBV11-2 to TRBJ2-3; no reliable D call. Germline V gene lookup returns CDR1 SGHAT and CDR2 FQNNGV. Trimming pared 2 bases from V and 6 bases from J, leaving 15 bases between. This CDR3 spans 15 amino acids. Here the CDR3 DNA reads TGTGCCAGCAGCTTAATACGACCGCTGGGGGATACGCAGTATTTT. This gives the protein CASSLIRPLGDTQYF.

J is TRBJ2-7 and V is TRBV5-6; D is perhaps TRBD1 or TRBD2 (6 bases each). Germline V gene lookup returns CDR1 SGHDT and CDR2 YYEEEE. The CDR3 runs to 12 residues. V lost 5 bases and J lost 6, with 12 bases in between. CDR3 residues: CASSLKGGEQYF. CDR3 DNA sequence: TGTGCCAGCAGTTTAAAGGGGGGCGAGCAGTACTTC.

In this sample, this clonotype turned up once. J is TRBJ2-3 and V is TRBV7-9; D might be TRBD1 or TRBD2, each matching 5 bases. The CDR3 has 18 residues. V was shortened by 6 bases and J by 10 bases, with 32 bases between the two germline ends. The germline V gene encodes CDR1 SEHNR and CDR2 FQNEAQ (reference sequence). CDR3 amino acids: CASREGFGRPNDTRAQYF. CDR3 nucleotides: TGTGCCAGCAGAGAGGGGTTTGGACGGCCGAACGATACGCGGGCGCAGTATTTT. The variable domain in full, with the rest retrieved from reference TRBV7-9 and TRBJ2-3, is DTGVSQNPRHKITKRGQNVTFRCDPISEHNRLYWYRQTLGQGPEFLTYFQNEAQLEKSRLLSDRFSAERPKGSFSTLEIQRTEQGDSAMYLCASREGFGRPNDTRAQYFGPGTRLTVL.

This clonotype has more than one count but fewer than ten. The chain is built from TRBV5-1 and TRBJ2-3; D call uncertain. The V gene lost 0 bases and the J gene lost 3 bases, with 11 bases spanning the gap. The CDR3 length is 15 residues. Germline V gene lookup returns CDR1 SGHRS and CDR2 YFSETQ. The CDR3 spells CASSLESAYTDTQYF. In DNA, the CDR3 is TGCGCCAGCAGCTTGGAGTCAGCTTATACAGATACGCAGTATTTT.

The chain combines TRBV9 with TRBJ2-3, with 7 bases fitting TRBD2. The CDR3 spans 16 residues. CDR1 is SGDLS, CDR2 YYNGEE, per germline. The V gene end was trimmed by 0 bases and the J gene end by 3 bases; junction bases not matched to a gene: 7. This CDR3 is CASSVVSRGNTDTQYF. For the CDR3, the DNA is TGTGCCAGCAGCGTAGTATCGCGGGGGAATACAGATACGCAGTATTTT.

The rearrangement links TRBV20-1 to TRBJ2-5; no definite D call. Germline CDR1 reads DFQATT; CDR2 reads SNEGSKA (reference sequence). The germline V and J ends were trimmed by 3 bases and 7 bases, with 18 bases remaining between them. CDR3 length: 14 residues. The CDR3 DNA reads as TGCAGTGCTAGTAGTCAGGCAGTGGGTAGGACCCAGTACTTC. Protein product: CSASSQAVGRTQYF.

This clonotype was counted only a few times. The chain has TRBV6-5 and TRBJ2-5; TRBD2 might be the D (6 bases). The germline gives CDR1 MNHEY, CDR2 SVGAGI. The V and J ends lost 6 bases and 5 bases respectively, with 19 bases between them. The CDR3 is made up of 15 amino acids. The CDR3, as DNA: TGTGCCAGCAGCAAAACTAGCTCGGGGTCGGAGACCCAGTACTTC. It codes for CASSKTSSGSETQYF.

In its sample, this clonotype was seen a few times. The genes are TRBV6-5 and TRBJ2-3; TRBD1 aligns across 12 bases. This CDR3 has 16 amino acids. V shed 0 bases, J shed 7 bases, and the junction held 5 bases outside the gene matches. Per the germline V gene, CDR1 is MNHEY and CDR2 is SVGAGI. The CDR3 region has the DNA TGTGCCAGCAGTTACTCATGGGACAGGGGGCTTAATACGCAGTATTTT. Its translation: CASSYSWDRGLNTQYF.

This clonotype appeared a few times. The chain couples TRBV15 to TRBJ2-6, with D tentatively TRBD1 (6 bases). Germline assignment: CDR1 LNHNV and CDR2 YYDKDF (reference sequence). The CDR3 totals 14 residues. Trimming removed 4 bases from V and 4 bases from J, with 8 bases in between. CDR3: CATSNRAGANVLTF. CDR3 nucleotides: TGTGCCACCAGCAACAGGGCAGGGGCCAACGTCCTGACTTTC. The whole variable domain, filled in from reference TRBV15 and TRBJ2-6, reads DAMVIQNPRYQVTQFGKPVTLSCSQTLNHNVMYWYQQKSSQAPKLLFHYYDKDFNNEADTPDNFQSRRPNTSFCFLDIRSPGLGDTAMYLCATSNRAGANVLTFGAGSRLTVL.

CDR3 nucleotide sequence: TGCAGTGCGGCGGACAGGGTAACCGAGCAGTACTTC. Its translation: CSAADRVTEQYF. The rearrangement links TRBV20-1 to TRBJ2-4, with 8 bases fitting TRBD1. The end of the DNA aligns better with TRBJ2-7, so the J call may be wrong. There are 12 residues in the CDR3. Germline V gene data show CDR1 as DFQATT and CDR2 as SNEGSKA (reference sequence).